This T cell receptor (beta chain) was captured by sequencing in a study of T cell repertoires in cytomegalovirus infection. Study information: TCR beta signatures that were public indicated CMV infection and matching HLA type.

MiXCR, applied by TCRdb to the reads, yields one record per CDR3 protein. The sample has more than 250,000 distinct CDR3 sequences, roughly 13% seen once; the top ten hold 8.5% to 10%. This CDR3 has 16 amino acids. Germline values: CDR1 KGHSH, CDR2 LQKENI. V gave up 0 bases and J gave up 8 bases; unmatched junction bases: 9. A note on this clonotype: What it recognizes is unknown.

Study results and caveats: Summed public TCR beta family frequency identified CMV carriers bearing the relevant HLA.

This sequence was found in a human donor in good health (CMV status not recorded). Some clones in this sample may be carry-over from other donors' samples. This rearrangement joins TRBV18 to TRBJ2-1, with TRBD1 matching over 8 bases. The source material was PBMCs. The CDR3 nucleotides are TGTGCCAGCTCACCACCTGCAGGGGGCTTTGAGGATGAGCAGTTCTTC. Protein: CASSPPAGGFEDEQFF.